This paragraph reports one T cell receptor beta chain. Its specificity is not known. Germline and junction disagree at one end, which may indicate a read error. The data are from a study of T-cell reconstitution after alpha-beta-depleted transplantation in children. The study's findings and limits: Two months or so post-transplant, alpha-beta T cells reportedly derived from several hundred expanded graft clones. When one year had passed after transplant, most T-cell counts and diversity came from newly produced T cells. Diversity of TCRbeta at day 60 was high in some patients, arising from surviving recipient T cells and thymic progenitors.

This sample's TCRbeta library carried unique molecular identifier barcodes. One entry per CDR3 protein, called by TCRdb with MiXCR from the PCR reads. The data contain 100,000 or so distinct CDR3 sequences, 23% of them singletons. The CDR3 has 14 residues. The sample was PBMCs, taken before TCRalphabeta/CD19-depleted stem cell transplant. The chain joins TRBV5-3 to TRBJ2-5; TRBD2 matches 10 bases. TRBV5-3 is an ORF, with its function uncertain. The sequence came from a boy aged 2-15 years with acute lymphoblastic leukemia, due to receive a stem cell transplant. In DNA, the CDR3 is TGTGCCAGCGGCTCGGGACTAGCGTTATTATCAGGTGACTTC. Translating it yields CASGSGLALLSGDF.